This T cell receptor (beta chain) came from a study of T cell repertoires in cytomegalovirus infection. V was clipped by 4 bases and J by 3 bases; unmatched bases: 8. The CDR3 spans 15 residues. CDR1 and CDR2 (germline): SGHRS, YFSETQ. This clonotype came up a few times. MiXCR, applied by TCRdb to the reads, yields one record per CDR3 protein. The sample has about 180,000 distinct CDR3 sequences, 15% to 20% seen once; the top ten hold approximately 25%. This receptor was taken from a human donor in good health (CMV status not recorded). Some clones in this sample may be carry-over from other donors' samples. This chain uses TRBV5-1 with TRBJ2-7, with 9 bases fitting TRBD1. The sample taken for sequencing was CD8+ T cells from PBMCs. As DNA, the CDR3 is TGCGCCAGCAGCGCCGACAGGGGGGTCTACTACGAGCAGTACTTC. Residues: CASSADRGVYYEQYF.